This TCR gamma chain is from a study of gammadelta T cells in human blood. With regard to this clone: Its specificity is not known.

The V gene's germline CDR1 is GITISATS and CDR2 ISYDGTV (reference sequence). The ends lost 6 bases at V and 2 bases at J; junction bases unmatched: 16. The CDR3 has 16 residues. Notes on the study in general: Microbial exposure reportedly appeared to drive polyclonal expansion of innate gamma-delta T cells right after birth.

TCRdb reanalysed the RT-PCR reads with CATT. The table shows 310 or so gamma-chain clones, with 8.5% to 12% occurring only once. The rearrangement links TRGV9 to TRGJ1 or TRGJ2. This receptor was taken from a human donor. The source material was non-Vgamma9Vdelta2 gamma-delta T cells from adult blood. The CDR3 DNA reads as TGTGCCTTGTGGTTACCTCTCATTCGAGATTATTATAAGAAACTCTTT. It specifies CALWLPLIRDYYKKLF.